The text below deals with one T cell receptor (beta chain). Its target is unknown. The data originate from a study of Tregs in tolerant kidney transplant recipients. Findings of the study overall: Tolerant patients' donor-specific Tregs expanded beyond overall Tregs, suggesting antigen-driven growth.

CD4+CD25+CD127- Tregs, CD4+CD25- non-Tregs, CD4 and CD8 cells were sorted. An overnight rest at 37°C with approximately 210 IU/ml IL-2 preceded regulatory T cell sorting from thawed PBMCs. Method: immunoSEQ multiplex PCR; TCRdb's copy keeps in-frame clones and lacks some. This table holds some 74,000 clones, approximately 90% found once. Germline V gives CDR1 MNHEY, CDR2 SMNVEV (reference sequence). The CDR3 has 15 amino acids. V was cut by 6 bases and J by 1 base, with 16 bases left in between. The input for sequencing was Tregs from blood, taken before the transplant. The rearrangement uses TRBV27 and TRBJ2-7, with D hard to call. The TCR was taken from a human donor who received a combined kidney and bone marrow transplant. CDR3 amino acids: CASSHTGQISYEQYF. DNA of the CDR3: TGTGCCAGCAGCCACACTGGGCAGATTTCCTACGAGCAGTACTTC.